This TCR beta chain was sequenced for a study of blood T cell repertoires in COVID-19. For the study at large: From the United States, Italy and Spain came samples of acute and convalescent COVID-19. In each case, the material was cDNA or gDNA derived from T cells, B-cell-depleted T cells, or PBMCs.

Study processing details: The assay estimated nucleated cells by amplifying reference gene primers. The data were produced by immunoSEQ multiplex PCR, yet TCRdb's version contains in-frame clones alone and is incomplete. That table furnishes V, J and clone size, whereas the DNA furnished D and trimming. The sample shows about 370,000 clones, about 90% of them seen only once. The CDR3 consists of 14 residues. Germline V lookup: CDR1 DFQATT, CDR2 SNEGSKA (reference sequence). The ends lost 3 bases at V and 15 bases at J; junction bases unmatched: 11. Seattle patient enrollment occurred during active infection, with longitudinal follow-up thereafter.

The sequence derives from a woman aged 25-40 years with COVID-19, enrolled during active disease. The chain couples TRBV20-1 to TRBJ2-1; 13 bases map to TRBD2. Sequencing was performed on peripheral blood. The CDR3 bases are TGCAGTGCTAGTACCGGGACTAGCGGGACCCGTCTGTTCTTC. It is translated as CSASTGTSGTRLFF.